At least ten counts were recorded for the clone carrying this T cell receptor beta chain. Its antigen remains unidentified. TCRbeta library construction was performed incorporating unique molecular identifiers. MiXCR, applied by TCRdb to the PCR reads, yields one record per CDR3 protein. The sample lists fewer than 350,000 distinct CDR3 sequences; roughly 7.8% were seen once. These data belong to a study of T-cell reconstitution after alpha-beta-depleted transplantation in children. Study-wide results and limits: Day-60 TCRbeta diversity that was high in some patients was derived from surviving recipient T cells and thymic progenitors. Expanded clones from the graft, numbering several hundred, reportedly supplied alpha-beta T cells about two months after transplant. Hyperexpanded clones declined; after one year, newly produced T cells mostly supplied diversity.

The CDR3 totals 17 residues. Trimming cost V 5 bases and J 3 bases; bases outside gene matches: 7. From germline, CDR1 is MGHDK and CDR2 SYGVNS. This sequence was found in a female patient aged 2-9 years who had a stem cell transplant for Fanconi anemia, so the T cells may come from the graft donor. This material consisted of peripheral blood, taken 360 days after TCRalphabeta/CD19-depleted stem cell transplant. J is TRBJ2-4 and V is TRBV25-1, with 13 bases that match TRBD2. The CDR3 DNA reads as TGTGCCAGCAGTCCCCAAGGGACTAGCGGGGACAAAAACATTCAGTACTTC. This gives the protein CASSPQGTSGDKNIQYF.